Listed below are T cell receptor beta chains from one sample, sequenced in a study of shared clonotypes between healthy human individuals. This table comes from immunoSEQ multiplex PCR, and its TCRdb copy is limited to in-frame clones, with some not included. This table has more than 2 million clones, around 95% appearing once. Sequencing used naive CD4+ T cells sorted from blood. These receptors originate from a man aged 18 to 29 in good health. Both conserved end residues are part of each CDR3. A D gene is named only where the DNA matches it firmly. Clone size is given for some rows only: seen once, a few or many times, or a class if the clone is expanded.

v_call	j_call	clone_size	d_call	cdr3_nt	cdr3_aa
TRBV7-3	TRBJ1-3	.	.	TGTGCCAGCAGGCACCAATACAGGGCCCTCTCTGGAAACACCATATATTTT	CASRHQYRALSGNTIYF
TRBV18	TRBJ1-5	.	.	TGTGCCAGCTCAGTCTATAGCAATCAGCCCCAGCATTTT	CASSVYSNQPQHF
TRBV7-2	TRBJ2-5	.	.	TGTGCCAGCAGCTTAATGGGGGGGCGGGAGACCCAGTACTTC	CASSLMGGRETQYF
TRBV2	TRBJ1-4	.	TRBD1	TGTGCCAGCAAGGGACAGTCTAATGAAAAACTGTTTTTT	CASKGQSNEKLFF
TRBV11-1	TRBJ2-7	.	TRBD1	TGTGCCAGCACCCGGGGACAGGGGGTCTCCAAGCAGTACTTC	CASTRGQGVSKQYF
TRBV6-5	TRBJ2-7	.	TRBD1	TGTGCCAGCAGTTCCCGACAGGGGAACGACGAGCAGTACTTC	CASSSRQGNDEQYF
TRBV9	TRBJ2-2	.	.	TGTGCCAGCAGCGTAGTGGAGGGTCACGGGGAGCTGTTTTTT	CASSVVEGHGELFF
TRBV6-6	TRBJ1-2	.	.	TGTGCCAGCAGCCCGGACGGGGGTGGCTACACCTTC	CASSPDGGGYTF
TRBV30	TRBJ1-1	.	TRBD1	TGTGCCAGCGACAGGGGGAACACTGAAGCTTTCTTT	CASDRGNTEAFF
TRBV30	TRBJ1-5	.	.	TGTGCCTGGAGTCACACAGCAAATCAGCCCCAGCATTTT	CAWSHTANQPQHF
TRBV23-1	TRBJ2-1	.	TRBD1	TGCGCCAGCGGGTTCGACAGGGCCATCAATACCTACAATGAGCAGTTCTTC	CASGFDRAINTYNEQFF
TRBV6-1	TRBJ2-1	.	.	TGTGCCAGCAGTGCTCCCTCGAAGTGGGGGAGCTCCTACAATGAGCAGTTCTTC	CASSAPSKWGSSYNEQFF
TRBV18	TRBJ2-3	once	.	TGTGCCAGCTCACTCAGATGGGGGGCAGATACGCAGTATTTT	CASSLRWGADTQYF
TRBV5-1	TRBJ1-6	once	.	TGCGCCAGCAGCCCAAATGACCCACAAAATTCACCCCTCCACTTT	CASSPNDPQNSPLHF
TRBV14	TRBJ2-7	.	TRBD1	TGTGCCAGCAGCCAGACAGGGTCGCTCTCCTACGAGCAGTACTTC	CASSQTGSLSYEQYF
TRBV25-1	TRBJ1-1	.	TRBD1	TGTGCCAGCAGTGAAAGAGCAGGGGGGACTGAAGCTTTCTTT	CASSERAGGTEAFF
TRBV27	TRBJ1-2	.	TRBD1	TGTGCCAGCAGTCCTGGACCGGGACAGGGGATTGGCTACACCTTC	CASSPGPGQGIGYTF
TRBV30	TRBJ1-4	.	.	TGTGCCTGGAGTCGAAATTCGGGGGACCATGAAAAACTGTTTTTT	CAWSRNSGDHEKLFF
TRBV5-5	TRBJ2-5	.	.	TGTGCCAGCAGCTTGATGGTGTCCGCGGAGACCCAGTACTTC	CASSLMVSAETQYF
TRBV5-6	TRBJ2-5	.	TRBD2	TGTGCCAGCAGCTTGGGGAGCGGGGTAAAAGAGACCCAGTACTTC	CASSLGSGVKETQYF
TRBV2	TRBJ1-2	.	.	TGTGCCAGCAGTGAGCGCTATGGCTACACCTTC	CASSERYGYTF
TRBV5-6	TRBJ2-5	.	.	TGTGCCAGCAGCTTGGCCGGAGTAAGAGAGACCCAGTACTTC	CASSLAGVRETQYF
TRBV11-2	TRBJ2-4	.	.	TGTGCCAGCAGCTTAGCGGGGGCACTCACGACCAAAAACATTCAGTACTTC	CASSLAGALTTKNIQYF
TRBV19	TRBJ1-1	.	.	TGTGCCAGTAGTATAGAGGCGATCCGGGGTGCTGAAGCTTTCTTT	CASSIEAIRGAEAFF
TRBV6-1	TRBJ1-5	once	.	TGTGCCGAGGGAGACAGGTCGAATCAGCCCCAGCATTTT	CAEGDRSNQPQHF
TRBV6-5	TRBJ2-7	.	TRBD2	TGTGCCAGCCAACTAGCGGGAGGATCCTACGAGCAGTACTTC	CASQLAGGSYEQYF
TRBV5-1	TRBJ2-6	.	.	TGCGCCAGCAGCGTAACGGGACTTCCCCCTTCTGGGGCCAACGTCCTGACTTTC	CASSVTGLPPSGANVLTF
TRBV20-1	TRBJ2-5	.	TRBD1	TGCAGTGCCACAGGGGGGGAGACCCAGTACTTC	CSATGGETQYF
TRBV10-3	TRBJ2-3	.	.	TGTGCCATCAGTGACGGACGTTTTGCAGATACGCAGTATTTT	CAISDGRFADTQYF
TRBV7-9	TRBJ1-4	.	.	TGTGCCAGCAGCTTAGGAAGGGGTTCCGAGGAAAAACTGTTTTTT	CASSLGRGSEEKLFF
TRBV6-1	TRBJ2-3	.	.	TGTGCCAGCAGGACCCAAGCAGATACGCAGTATTTT	CASRTQADTQYF
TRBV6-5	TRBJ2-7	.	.	TGTGCCAGCAGCTACGGCTCCGGGACCTACGAGCAGTACTTC	CASSYGSGTYEQYF
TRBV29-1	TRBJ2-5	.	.	TGCTGCATTTGGATCCAAGAGACCCAGTACTTC	CCIWIQETQYF
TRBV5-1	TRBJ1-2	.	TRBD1	TGCGCCAGCAGCTTGGAGGGGGCCTATGGCTACACCTTC	CASSLEGAYGYTF
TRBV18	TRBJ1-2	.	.	TGTGCCAGCTCACCACCGGAGGGACAAATGGTTTATGGCTACACCTTC	CASSPPEGQMVYGYTF
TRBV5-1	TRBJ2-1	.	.	TGCGCCAGCAGCTTCCGGGAACCAAGGAAGAACAATGAGCAGTTCTTC	CASSFREPRKNNEQFF
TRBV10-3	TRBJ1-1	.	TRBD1	TGTGCCATCAGCGGACAGGGGATCACTGAAGCTTTCTTT	CAISGQGITEAFF
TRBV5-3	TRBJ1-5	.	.	TGTGCTAGAAGCTGGGGTCCACAGGGTGTGGGCCAGCCCCAGCATTTT	CARSWGPQGVGQPQHF
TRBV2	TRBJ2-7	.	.	TGTGCCAGCAGTTTACTAGTTTCCTACGAGCAGTACTTC	CASSLLVSYEQYF
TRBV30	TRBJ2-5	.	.	TGTGCCTGGAAGGGGACGGCCGGGGCCCAGTACTTC	CAWKGTAGAQYF
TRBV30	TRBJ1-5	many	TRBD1	TGTGCCTGGAGTTACGGACAGGGGGGCAATCAGCCCCAGCATTTT	CAWSYGQGGNQPQHF
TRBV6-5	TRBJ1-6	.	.	TGTGCCAGCAGCCAACTTAAGAATTCACCCCTCCACTTT	CASSQLKNSPLHF